These 32 T cell receptor beta chains were sequenced from one sample in a study of cytomegalovirus exposure and HLA in healthy donors. The PCR employed 60 Vbeta primers together with 13 Jbeta primers. The table came from immunoSEQ multiplex PCR; TCRdb's copy has only in-frame clones and leaves some out. This table holds 160,000 or so clones, about 75% found once. Source material: PBMCs. The origin of the receptors is a female donor in good health and CMV-seronegative.

The chain employs TRBV6-5 and TRBJ2-2; the D is unclear. V gave up 0 bases and J gave up 3 bases, with 11 bases separating them. This CDR3 is 16 amino acids long. Germline V gene sequence: CDR1 MNHEY, CDR2 SVGAGI. CDR3 residues: CASSYSSSEHTGELFF. The CDR3 bases are TGTGCCAGCAGTTACTCGAGTTCCGAACACACCGGGGAGCTGTTTTTT.

The chain has TRBV4-3 and TRBJ1-3; unclear D gene. This CDR3 is 15 amino acids long. Trimming took off 0 bases at V and 2 bases at J, with 8 bases between the two ends. The germline V gene encodes CDR1 LGHNA and CDR2 YSLEER. CDR3 in DNA: TGCGCCAGCAGCCAAGAGCATGCGGCTGGAAACACCATATATTTT. Encoded protein: CASSQEHAAGNTIYF.

V is TRBV11-2 and J is TRBJ1-1; no clear D. V gave up 0 bases and J gave up 2 bases, with 16 bases separating them. The CDR3 contains 17 residues. Germline CDR1 and CDR2: SGHAT and FQNNGV. CDR3 in DNA: TGTGCCAGCAGCTTAGATCGGGGATCGGGGATCAACACTGAAGCTTTCTTT. Its translation: CASSLDRGSGINTEAFF.

This clone was recorded only once. J is TRBJ1-2 and V is TRBV6-5; D perhaps matches TRBD1 (6 bases). Trimming left V 2 bases short and J 3 bases short, with 10 bases between. CDR1 and CDR2 (germline): MNHEY, SVGAGI. The length of the CDR3 is 14 residues. This CDR3 is CASSYLGGHYGYTF. Here the CDR3 DNA reads TGTGCCAGCAGTTACCTAGGGGGTCACTATGGCTACACCTTC.

V usage is TRBV6-5 and J usage is TRBJ1-1; the D gene is possibly TRBD1 (6 bases). There are 15 residues in the CDR3. Per the germline V gene, CDR1 is MNHEY and CDR2 is SVGAGI. The V and J ends lost 5 bases and 3 bases respectively, with 16 bases between them. CDR3 loop: CASSHRRQVDTEAFF. CDR3 in DNA: TGTGCCAGCAGTCACCGACGACAGGTCGACACTGAAGCTTTCTTT.

In its sample, this clone was seen a few times. The chain links TRBV6-5 to TRBJ1-1; TRBD1 aligns across 8 bases. The CDR3 is 14 residues long. Unmatched junction bases numbered 7, after V lost 6 bases and J lost 4 bases. Germline CDR1 and CDR2: MNHEY and SVGAGI. The CDR3 protein is CASRPNTGGTEAFF. Here the CDR3 DNA reads TGTGCCAGCAGACCCAATACAGGGGGCACTGAAGCTTTCTTT.

This sequence joins TRBV28 and TRBJ1-5; 7 nucleotides agree with TRBD1. V was pared by 2 bases and J by 7 bases, with 5 bases of the junction left unmatched. This CDR3 is built from 14 residues. The germline gives CDR1 MDHEN, CDR2 SYDVKM. The CDR3 bases are TGTGCCAGCAGTTTAGCAGGAGGGGGCCAGCCCCAGCATTTT. This gives the protein CASSLAGGGQPQHF.

This sequence joins TRBV6-5 and TRBJ2-1; the match to TRBD2 covers 10 bases. CDR1 MNHEY and CDR2 SVGAGI come from the germline V gene. The CDR3 totals 15 residues. The J segment lost 4 bases and the V segment lost 7 bases, leaving 7 bases of the junction unmatched. The CDR3 nucleotides read TGTGCCAGCACTTCGAGCGGGAGGGGTTACAATGAGCAGTTCTTC. Protein sequence: CASTSSGRGYNEQFF.

The rearrangement uses TRBV11-2 and TRBJ1-5; a weak D match, TRBD1 (5 bases). Germline-derived CDR1 and CDR2 are SGHAT and FQNNGV. CDR3 length equals 12 residues. Trimming shortened V by 2 bases and J by 10 bases, and 9 bases separated the two germline ends. The CDR3 DNA reads TGTGCCAGCAGCTTATCAGGGTTTCCCCAGCATTTT. Amino acids: CASSLSGFPQHF.

The chain is built from TRBV6-5 and TRBJ2-7; 9 bases are shared with TRBD2. CDR1 is MNHEY and CDR2 is SVGAGI in the germline V gene. This CDR3 spans 14 amino acids. V dropped 3 bases and J dropped 7; count of bases not matched to a gene: 7. DNA for the CDR3: TGTGCCAGCAGTTATCGCGGCGGGGGGGGTGAGCAGTACTTC. Translated, it gives CASSYRGGGGEQYF.

V and J are TRBV6-5 and TRBJ1-1; TRBD1 agrees at 9 bases. CDR1 is MNHEY and CDR2 is SVGAGI in the germline V gene. Trimming at V came to 7 bases and at J to 4 bases, leaving 10 bases not matched to a gene. This CDR3 is 15 amino acids long. The CDR3 DNA follows: TGTGCCAGCACCCACCCCGGACAGGGGAGCACTGAAGCTTTCTTT. It translates to CASTHPGQGSTEAFF.

This clone was observed once. The chain carries TRBV13 and TRBJ2-6; a possible D gene is TRBD1 (5 bases). The CDR3 has 18 residues. CDR1 and CDR2 from the germline V gene are PRHDT and FYEKMQ (reference sequence). V was cut by 0 bases and J by 0 bases, with 12 bases left in between. For the CDR3, the DNA is TGTGCCAGCAGCTTAGGCTGGACACGGCCCTCTGGGGCCAACGTCCTGACTTTC. Protein: CASSLGWTRPSGANVLTF.

The gene calls are TRBV25-1 and TRBJ2-7, with D perhaps TRBD1 (5 bases). Deletions cut 6 bases from V and 1 base from J, with 13 bases between. The CDR3 has 14 residues. The germline V gene encodes CDR1 MGHDK and CDR2 SYGVNS. Here the CDR3 DNA reads TGTGCCAGCAGCTCCGACAGCTTGTCCTACGAGCAGTACTTC. It specifies CASSSDSLSYEQYF.

The chain links TRBV11-2 to TRBJ2-7; TRBD2 aligns across 9 bases. The V and J ends lost 0 bases and 7 bases, in that order; junction bases with no gene match: 13. The CDR3 is made up of 17 amino acids. The germline V gene has CDR1 SGHAT and CDR2 FQNNGV. The CDR3, as DNA: TGTGCCAGCAGCTTAGATCGCGGGAGGGGGGCAGCGGGAGAGCAGTACTTC. It yields the protein CASSLDRGRGAAGEQYF.

This clone was detected once. The V gene is TRBV6-5, the J gene TRBJ2-5; weak D call: TRBD2 (6 bases). Germline V CDR1 and CDR2: MNHEY, SVGAGI. CDR3 size: 12 residues. V lost 11 bases, J lost 2 bases, and 12 bases lay in between. The CDR3 protein is CASAGLQETQYF. The CDR3 nucleotides read TGTGCCTCCGCGGGGCTACAAGAGACCCAGTACTTC.

J is TRBJ1-5 and V is TRBV27, with D possibly being TRBD1 (6 bases). There are 14 residues in the CDR3. The ends were cut back, 3 bases at V and 7 bases at J, with 13 bases in the middle. Germline V gives CDR1 MNHEY, CDR2 SMNVEV (reference sequence). The CDR3 bases are TGTGCCAGCAGTTTTGCGGGGGGCGGGCAGCCCCAGCATTTT. It specifies CASSFAGGGQPQHF.

J is TRBJ2-1 and V is TRBV30; D may be TRBD2 (6 bases). Germline loops: CDR1 GTSNPN, CDR2 SVGIG (reference sequence). V gave up 2 bases and J gave up 3 bases, with 11 bases separating them. The CDR3 has 14 residues. CDR3: CAWSRGGVYNEQFF. DNA for the CDR3: TGTGCCTGGAGTAGGGGCGGGGTCTACAATGAGCAGTTCTTC.

V and J are TRBV28 and TRBJ1-1; 10 positions agree with TRBD1. Trimming removed 6 bases from V and 5 bases from J; junction bases left unmatched: 6. This CDR3 region has 14 residues. Per germline, CDR1 MDHEN and CDR2 SYDVKM. The CDR3 DNA is TGTGCCAGCAGCCGATGGACAGGGGGGACTGAAGCTTTCTTT. Its protein product is CASSRWTGGTEAFF.

The chain is built from TRBV4-3 and TRBJ2-3, with D possibly TRBD1 on 6 matching bases. Germline V CDR1 and CDR2: LGHNA, YSLEER. This CDR3 spans 18 amino acids. The V gene lost 1 base and the J gene lost 4 bases, with 21 bases spanning the gap. The CDR3 loop is CASSQGWWGPVVADTQYF. The CDR3, as DNA: TGCGCCAGCAGCCAAGGTTGGTGGGGGCCGGTTGTGGCAGATACGCAGTATTTT.

CDR3 amino acids: CAWSDRDRSLHEQFF. In DNA form, the CDR3 reads TGTGCCTGGAGTGACCGGGACAGGAGCCTTCACGAGCAGTTCTTC. The J gene is TRBJ2-1, the V gene TRBV30; 8 bases line up with TRBD1. This CDR3 has 15 amino acids. The J segment lost 10 bases and the V segment lost 1 base, leaving 12 bases of the junction unmatched. Germline-derived CDR1 and CDR2 are GTSNPN and SVGIG (reference sequence).

This clone was found once. The chain joins TRBV19 to TRBJ2-3; the D gene is possibly TRBD2 (5 bases). V gave up 5 bases and J gave up 2 bases, with 17 bases separating them. Germline V gene lookup returns CDR1 LNHDA and CDR2 SQIVND (reference sequence). The CDR3 sequence is 16 residues long. Here the CDR3 reads CASSPFAGGLTDTQYF. The CDR3 DNA reads TGTGCCAGTAGTCCCTTCGCGGGCGGCCTCACAGATACGCAGTATTTT.

This chain connects TRBV7-6 to TRBJ2-7, with D uncertain. The CDR3 contains 14 residues. Germline CDR1 is SGHVS and CDR2 is FNYEAQ. The V end was cut by 5 bases, the J end by 0 bases, with 11 bases between. The CDR3 here is CASSTSTSSYEQYF. The DNA for the CDR3 is TGTGCCAGCAGCACCTCCACCAGCTCCTACGAGCAGTACTTC.

The rearrangement links TRBV7-9 to TRBJ2-1; 9 bases are a match to TRBD1. The CDR3 has 16 residues. CDR1 is SEHNR, CDR2 FQNEAQ, per germline (reference sequence). J gave up 4 bases and V 5 bases, and 9 bases lay outside the gene matches. The CDR3 loop is CASSGTGRVGYNEQFF. CDR3 DNA: TGTGCCAGCAGCGGGACAGGGAGGGTAGGATACAATGAGCAGTTCTTC.

The chain couples TRBV4-3 to TRBJ1-3; TRBD1 is a possible D gene (6 bases). Trimming left V 2 bases short and J 0 bases short, with 14 bases between. The CDR3 runs 17 residues. Per germline, CDR1 LGHNA and CDR2 YSLEER. The CDR3 nucleotides are TGCGCCAGCAGCCAAAGCGCACAGGGTGTCTCTGGAAACACCATATATTTT. Residues: CASSQSAQGVSGNTIYF.

There are a few counts of this clone. The genes are TRBV5-4 and TRBJ1-2, with D uncertain. CDR3 size: 14 residues. Germline V gene lookup returns CDR1 SGHNT and CDR2 YYREEE (reference sequence). V lost 0 bases and J 0 bases, leaving 6 bases between the germline ends. In DNA, the CDR3 is TGTGCCAGCAGCTTGGTAGGAGCTAACTATGGCTACACCTTC. Amino acid sequence: CASSLVGANYGYTF. Filled out from reference TRBV5-4 and TRBJ1-2, the complete variable domain reads ETGVTQSPTHLIKTRGQQVTLRCSSQSGHNTVSWYQQALGQGPQFIFQYYREEENGRGNFPPRFSGLQFPNYSSELNVNALELDDSALYLCASSLVGANYGYTFGSGTRLTVV.

The table lists this clone with a count of one. This chain uses TRBV7-9 with TRBJ2-1, with TRBD2 matching 13 bases. Looked up from germline, CDR1 is SEHNR and CDR2 is FQNEAQ (reference sequence). V was pared by 5 bases and J by 7 bases, with 5 bases of the junction left unmatched. CDR3 length: 15 residues. The CDR3 DNA reads TGTGCCAGCAGCCCAGGACTAGCGGGAGCTAATGAGCAGTTCTTC. Protein sequence: CASSPGLAGANEQFF.

The J gene is TRBJ1-6, the V gene TRBV7-8, with a tentative D call TRBD1 (5 bases). Deletions cut 6 bases from V and 7 bases from J, with 7 bases between. The length of the CDR3 is 12 residues. CDR1 and CDR2 from the germline V gene are SGHVS and FQNEAQ. The CDR3 DNA follows: TGTGCCAGCAGGGGGCAGAATTCACCCCTCCACTTT. Translation: CASRGQNSPLHF.

The chain uses TRBV6-1 and TRBJ1-3; D remains ambiguous. In germline, CDR1 is MNHNS, CDR2 SASEGT. The ends were cut back, 8 bases at V and 0 bases at J, with 8 bases in the middle. The CDR3 covers 13 residues. The CDR3 DNA sequence: TGTGCCAGCTGCCGGTACTCTGGAAACACCATATATTTT. Protein product: CASCRYSGNTIYF.

The CDR3 reads CASSATGGHIQYF. The CDR3 DNA follows: TGCGCCAGCAGCGCGACGGGAGGGCACATTCAGTACTTC. This chain connects TRBV5-1 to TRBJ2-4, with 8 bases identical to TRBD2. Germline loops: CDR1 SGHRS, CDR2 YFSETQ. The CDR3 loop spans 13 amino acids. V trimming: 4 bases; J trimming: 8 bases; junction bases outside the gene matches: 5.

The chain has TRBV2 and TRBJ2-7; weak D call: TRBD1 (5 bases). The ends were cut back, 9 bases at V and 0 bases at J, with 12 bases in the middle. There are 13 residues in the CDR3. From germline, CDR1 is SNHLY and CDR2 FYNNEI. The CDR3 region has the DNA TGTGCCAGGAACAGGCAAAGCTCCTACGAGCAGTACTTC. Its translation: CARNRQSSYEQYF. The full variable domain, in which reference TRBV2 and TRBJ2-7 provide the parts outside the CDR3, is EPEVTQTPSHQVTQMGQEVILRCVPISNHLYFYWYRQILGQKVEFLVSFYNNEISEKSEIFDDQFSVERPDGSNFTLKIRSTKLEDSAMYFCARNRQSSYEQYFGPGTRLTVT.

J is TRBJ2-7 and V is TRBV7-6; 11 bases agree with TRBD1. After removal of 5 bases from V and 3 bases from J, the junction contained 3 bases not matched to a gene. CDR3 length: 14 residues. Per the germline V gene, CDR1 is SGHVS and CDR2 is FNYEAQ. The CDR3 DNA sequence: TGTGCCAGCAGCCGGACAGGGGGCAACTACGAGCAGTACTTC. Protein sequence: CASSRTGGNYEQYF.

Note on this clone: Other DNA sequences from this sample encode an identical CDR3 as well. The rearrangement links TRBV6-1 to TRBJ2-3, with 12 bases identical to TRBD2. The V gene's germline CDR1 is MNHNS and CDR2 SASEGT. The CDR3 length is 15 residues. V lost 2 bases and J lost 4; bases outside the gene matches: 1. CDR3 nucleotides: TGTGCCAGCAGTGAACTAGCGGGGGGGCCAGATACGCAGTATTTT. This codes for CASSELAGGPDTQYF.